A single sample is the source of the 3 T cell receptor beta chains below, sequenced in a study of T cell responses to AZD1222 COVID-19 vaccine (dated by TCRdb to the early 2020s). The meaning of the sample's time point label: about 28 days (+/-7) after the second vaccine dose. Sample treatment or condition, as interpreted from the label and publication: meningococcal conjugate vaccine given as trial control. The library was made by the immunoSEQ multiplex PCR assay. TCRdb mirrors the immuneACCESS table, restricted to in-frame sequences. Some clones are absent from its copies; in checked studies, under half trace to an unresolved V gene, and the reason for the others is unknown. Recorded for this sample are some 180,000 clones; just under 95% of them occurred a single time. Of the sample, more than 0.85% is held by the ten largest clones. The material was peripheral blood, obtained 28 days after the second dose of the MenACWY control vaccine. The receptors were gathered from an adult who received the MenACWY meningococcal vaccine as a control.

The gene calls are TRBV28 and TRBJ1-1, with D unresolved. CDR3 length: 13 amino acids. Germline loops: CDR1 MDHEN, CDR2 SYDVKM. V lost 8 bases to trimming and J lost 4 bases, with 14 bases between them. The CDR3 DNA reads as TGTGCCAGCCGGGCCCAGTTGGGCACTGAAGCTTTCTTT. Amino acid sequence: CASRAQLGTEAFF.

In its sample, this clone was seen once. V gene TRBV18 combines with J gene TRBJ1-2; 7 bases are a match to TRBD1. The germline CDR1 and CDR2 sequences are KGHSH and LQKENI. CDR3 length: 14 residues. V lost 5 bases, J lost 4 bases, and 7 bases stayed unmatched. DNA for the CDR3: TGTGCCAGCTCAGACTTACAGGGGATCTATGGCTACACCTTC. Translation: CASSDLQGIYGYTF.

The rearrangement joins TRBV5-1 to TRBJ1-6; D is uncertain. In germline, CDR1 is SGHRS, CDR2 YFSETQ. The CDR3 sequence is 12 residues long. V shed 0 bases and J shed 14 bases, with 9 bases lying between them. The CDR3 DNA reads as TGCGCCAGCAGCTTGGAGGGTTCGACCCTCCACTTT. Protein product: CASSLEGSTLHF.